This TCR beta chain stems from a study of OX40 agonist ivuxolimab in advanced cancers. In the study overall: Ivuxolimab was an agonistic, fully human IgG2 monoclonal antibody directed against OX40 (CD134), a costimulatory receptor. Intravenous ivuxolimab was administered to patients every 2 weeks at six dose levels: 0.01, 0.1, 0.3, 1.5, 3 and 10 mg/kg. Of the roughly 50 dose-escalation patients, hepatocellular carcinoma was present in approximately 20, melanoma in approximately 15, renal cell carcinoma in 9 and head and neck cancer in 9. In the dose-escalation cohort, 70% to 90% of patients were male, and the mean age was approximately 60 years with a range of roughly 23 to 79. Patients were allowed to have had prior anti-PD-1, anti-PD-L1 or anti-CTLA-4 therapy, and approximately 39% of the dose-escalation patients had been treated with checkpoint inhibitors. Partial responses occurred in three dose-escalation patients: two with cutaneous melanoma and one with hepatocellular carcinoma. The purpose of peripheral TCRbeta sequencing was to test whether ivuxolimab changed TCR sequence diversity and led to clonal T-cell expansion. The paper covers the monotherapy dose-escalation part of the phase I ivuxolimab trial, which included N = 52 patients.

The V and J ends are trimmed by 4 bases and 0 bases, leaving 10 bases between them. For CDR1 and CDR2, the germline V gene (reference sequence) lists LNHDA and SQIVND. The CDR3 measures 16 amino acids from cysteine to phenylalanine. The kept DNA is CDR3 alone, 48 bases in frame from the first base. Beyond this particular receptor, the publication reports: After ivuxolimab, more expanded clones were found on average in CD8+ T cells than in CD4+ T cells. Low levels of normalized T-cell clonal expansion were also shown by some nonresponding patients. Antigen specificity was not determined for the clonally expanded peripheral T cells. In the 0.1-3.0 mg/kg groups, partial responders were among the patients with the lowest normalized peripheral clonal expansion, particularly in CD8+ T cells. Clonal expansion of both CD4+ and CD8+ blood T cells was observed from baseline to week 6 at doses 0.1 to 3.0 mg/kg.

A remark on this clone: Its cognate antigen has yet to be identified. No base qualities exist here, and no much larger clone lies one base off it.

For sequencing of the TCRbeta CDR3 region, genomic DNA was extracted from the sorted cells. TCRbeta CDR3 regions were sequenced using the immunoSEQ Assay. Sourced from immuneACCESS, this table was stored by TCRdb with only in-frame sequences that have V and J called. A share of the clones is absent; for the studies checked, an unresolved V gene accounts for under half, and the remainder has no known explanation. The sample profile shows about 58,000 clones; approximately 80% of them were found once. The ten largest clonotypes hold 1.9% of the sample. The trial excluded patients who had a history of autoimmune disease or were on systemic immunosuppression. Peripheral blood for TCR sequencing was drawn from every dose cohort at baseline, at cycle 4 day 1 and at cycle 7 day 1. Samples came from an open-label, multicenter, first-in-human phase I dose-escalation trial of ivuxolimab. Adults with locally advanced or metastatic head and neck squamous cell, hepatocellular, melanoma or renal cell carcinoma were enrolled in the trial. Before TCR sequencing, CD4+ and CD8+ T cells were separately sorted from peripheral blood.

The sequence is built from TRBV19 and TRBJ1-6; no D gene call is confident. Sequencing used CD4+ or CD8+ T cells sorted from blood, obtained in a trial of the OX40 agonist ivuxolimab. This TCR was recovered from an adult with an advanced solid tumor such as melanoma, head and neck, liver or kidney cancer. The base sequence is TGTGCCAGTAGTAGGGCCGGAAGCTCCTATAATTCACCCCTCCACTTT. Translated, it gives CASSRAGSSYNSPLHF. The reference TRBV19 and TRBJ1-6 proteins fill in what lies around the CDR3, so the full variable domain reads DGGITQSPKYLFRKEGQNVTLSCEQNLNHDAMYWYRQDPGQGLRLIYYSQIVNDFQKGDIAEGYSVSREKKESFPLTVTSAQKNPTAFYLCASSRAGSSYNSPLHFGNGTRLTVT.